This is a list of T cell receptor beta chains from one sample in a study of immune evolution from preneoplasia to lung adenocarcinoma. The table came from immunoSEQ multiplex PCR; TCRdb's copy has only in-frame clones and leaves some out. The sample holds 5,600 or so clones, 70% to 85% seen once. Sequenced sample: FFPE lung adenocarcinoma in situ tissue. Receptors were obtained from a person aged 55 to 79 with lung adenocarcinoma. CDR3s include the opening cysteine and the closing phenylalanine or tryptophan. The D gene is left open where the match is weak. Size values are once, few and many counts, or a class for expanded clones, and some rows have none.

size	V	J	D	DNA	CDR3
once	TRBV9	TRBJ2-5	TRBD2	TGTGCCAGCAGCACCGGGGGGACCGTTGAGACCCAGTACTTC	CASSTGGTVETQYF
NA	TRBV11-2	TRBJ1-6	NA	TGTGCCAGCAGCTCTAGTCCAGGAGGAAGCGACAGGCATAATTCACCCCTCCACTTT	CASSSSPGGSDRHNSPLHF
NA	TRBV11-2	TRBJ2-5	NA	TGTGCCAGCAGCTTCGTGGGGGGTTGGGAGACCCAGTACTTC	CASSFVGGWETQYF
once	TRBV11-3	TRBJ1-2	NA	TGTGCCAGCGGGCGCGGGGGGGCGGATTATGGCTACACCTTC	CASGRGGADYGYTF
NA	TRBV19	TRBJ2-7	NA	TGTGCCAGTAGTACAAGTACGGGGCTGGCGTACGAGCAGTACTTC	CASSTSTGLAYEQYF
NA	TRBV9	TRBJ2-7	TRBD2	TGTGCCAGCAGCCCCGGGACTAGCGGCCGATCCACCTACGAGCAGTACTTC	CASSPGTSGRSTYEQYF
NA	TRBV5-1	TRBJ2-3	TRBD1	TGCGCCAGCAGCCCAGGACAGGGTCGCACAGATACGCAGTATTTT	CASSPGQGRTDTQYF
NA	TRBV5-4	TRBJ1-2	NA	TGTGCCAGCAGCTTGGTAGGACGGACGCTTCATGGCTACACCTTC	CASSLVGRTLHGYTF
NA	TRBV5-3	TRBJ2-7	NA	TGTGCCAGCAGTTGGACAGCGGGGAGCTCCTACGAGCAGTACTTC	CASSWTAGSSYEQYF
NA	TRBV28	TRBJ2-7	TRBD1	TGTGCCGCTGGACAGGCCTACGAGCAGTACTTC	CAAGQAYEQYF
NA	TRBV5-8	TRBJ2-5	NA	TGTGCCAGCAGCGACCGGGACGGAAGTCAAGAGACCCAGTACTTC	CASSDRDGSQETQYF
NA	TRBV10-2	TRBJ2-1	NA	TGCGCCAGCAGTGAAGAGTTGAATGAGCAGTTCTTC	CASSEELNEQFF
few	TRBV6-1	TRBJ1-5	NA	TGTGCCAGCAGGAGTCAAGGGCAGGGTGTTCAGCCCCAGCATTTT	CASRSQGQGVQPQHF
NA	TRBV5-1	TRBJ2-3	TRBD1	TGCGCCAGCAGCTCCGGACAGGGCATAGATACGCAGTATTTT	CASSSGQGIDTQYF
few	TRBV15	TRBJ2-5	NA	TGTGCCACCAGCAGAGGGGACGTGTGGGGGGCCGAGACCCAGTACTTC	CATSRGDVWGAETQYF
few	TRBV7-9	TRBJ1-1	NA	TGTGCCAGCAGCTGGGGTGAAGCCACGAGGACTGAAGCTTTCTTT	CASSWGEATRTEAFF
NA	TRBV5-4	TRBJ1-2	NA	TGTGCCAGCAGCAGGGATGGGTCGCGGGGCTACACCTTC	CASSRDGSRGYTF
NA	TRBV11-2	TRBJ2-3	NA	TGTGCCAGCAGCTTAGAGGCCGATGATACGCAGTATTTT	CASSLEADDTQYF
NA	TRBV5-1	TRBJ1-3	NA	TGCGCCAGCAAACTAGACAGCGCACCAAACACCATATATTTT	CASKLDSAPNTIYF